Listed below are T cell receptor beta chains from one sample, sequenced in a study of cytomegalovirus exposure and HLA in healthy donors. Data came from immunoSEQ multiplex PCR; TCRdb stores just in-frame clones and leaves some out. In the table there are 100,000 to 150,000 clones, over 9.5% of which are singletons. The material sequenced was PBMCs. The receptors derive from a woman aged 18-35 years in good health and CMV-seropositive. Each CDR3 is given with its conserved first and last residue. Fields, in order: V gene, CDR3 protein.

V: TRBV6-4; CDR3: CASSDDELLGPNEQFF
V: TRBV18; CDR3: CASSPPSSGGREQFF
V: TRBV6-5; CDR3: CASGRHSSGGEQYF
V: TRBV9; CDR3: CASSPWGVAGGDNEQFF
V: TRBV30; CDR3: CAWGPGLVTDTQYF
V: TRBV30; CDR3: CAWSPTGYSGANVLTF
V: TRBV19; CDR3: CATAGRSNTEAFF
V: TRBV19; CDR3: CASNPGLTDTQYF
V: TRBV2; CDR3: CASIGSPGEKLFF
V: TRBV5-1; CDR3: CASSLFRVGNTEAFF
V: TRBV7-2; CDR3: CASSSGLRQPNNSPLHF
V: TRBV5-1; CDR3: CASSSGQGTTGELFF
V: TRBV25-1; CDR3: CASRQTGERYEQYF
V: TRBV19; CDR3: CASSSIPSTDTQYF
V: TRBV28; CDR3: CASYREMNTEAFF
V: TRBV9; CDR3: CASSALPSSYNEQFF
V: TRBV19; CDR3: CASSIDLRGHTDTQYF
V: TRBV6-6; CDR3: CASRPGNTGELFF
V: TRBV28; CDR3: CASSLVEGRDYEQYF
V: TRBV18; CDR3: CASSPSQHSLALKYEQYF
V: TRBV4-1; CDR3: CASRGGGTDTQYF
V: TRBV5-4; CDR3: CASSLYRDGYTF
V: TRBV27; CDR3: CASSFSGGSTDTQYF
V: TRBV6-5; CDR3: CASSYSGHRGELFF
V: TRBV15; CDR3: CATSRGEAGGGTDTQYF
V: TRBV25-1; CDR3: CASSGEFRYEQYF